This TCR beta chain was retrieved from a study of CD8 T cells in Susac syndrome. On the study more broadly: Fewer than 10 of the sequenced Susac syndrome patients were in remission, and roughly 6 had active disease. Patients with Susac syndrome had blood drawn and were at that point therapy-naive, on corticosteroids, or on intravenous immunoglobulin alone.

Sequencing of TCR beta covered CD8+ and CD4+ T cells obtained from blood. About 0.5 to 1 ug RNA was reverse transcribed with random hexamers. MiXCR, run by TCRdb on the immunoSEQ multiplex PCR reads, gives a single entry per CDR3 protein. The sample records 150,000 or so distinct CDR3 sequences, 95% being singletons. Input material: CD4+ T cells from PBMCs. The TCR sequence derives from a human donor with Susac syndrome.

The CDR3 coding sequence is TGTGCCAGCGCACCGCAGGGATTCAACACCGGGGAGCTGTTTTTT. Amino acids: CASAPQGFNTGELFF. This sequence joins TRBV9 and TRBJ2-2; tentatively, D is TRBD1 (5 bases). The V end lost 7 bases, the J end lost 2 bases, and 15 bases lay between the germline ends. This CDR3 contains 15 residues. The germline gives CDR1 SGDLS, CDR2 YYNGEE.